A selection of T cell receptor beta chains follows, all from one sample in a study of shared clonotypes between healthy human individuals. Sequencing used immunoSEQ multiplex PCR; TCRdb keeps in-frame clones, though not all of them. The table records approximately 700,000 clones, about three quarters of them present only once. The sequenced sample was memory CD4+ T cells sorted from blood. Source of these receptors: a woman in her 30s in good health. The conserved cysteine and the conserved F or W are not part of the CDR3 here.

V gene	J gene	CDR3 protein
TRBV4-2	TRBJ2-1	ASSQEEGAPSSYNEQF
TRBV11-1	TRBJ2-1	ASSPLWTNEQF
TRBV28	TRBJ1-2	ASSTGTAVVDYGYT
TRBV28	TRBJ2-1	ASSWDLAGGGDNEQF
TRBV2	TRBJ2-7	ASIGGFYEQY
TRBV10-2	TRBJ1-2	ASSTDRGERYT
TRBV7-2	TRBJ1-1	ASSSKMDTEAF
TRBV6-1	TRBJ1-1	ASPRGKGNTEAF
TRBV4-2	TRBJ2-5	ASSQDLRWETQY
TRBV7-9	TRBJ1-4	ASSLLTEKLF
TRBV4-1	TRBJ2-7	ASSHGTSVYEQY
TRBV5-4	TRBJ2-7	ASSLVAGDYEQY
TRBV4-1	TRBJ1-5	ASSQGVPDGGIGGNQPQH
TRBV11-2	TRBJ2-3	ASSLVIGPGTDTQY
TRBV27	TRBJ2-5	ASSPGTRGETQY
TRBV30	TRBJ1-1	AWRRVNTEAF
TRBV6-1	TRBJ2-2	ASINPTGELF
TRBV19	TRBJ1-5	ASAGQSISEPQH
TRBV6-1	TRBJ1-3	ASSETMGPGNTIY
TRBV7-3	TRBJ2-1	ASSLVRTDYNEQF
TRBV6-6	TRBJ2-7	ASSHYPRDSYEQY
TRBV2	TRBJ1-5	ASSPGQHSNQPQH
TRBV25-1	TRBJ2-4	ASRGQDSLAKNIQY
TRBV27	TRBJ2-1	ASSLSLSSYNEQF
TRBV30	TRBJ1-1	AWAGQGYTEAF
TRBV30	TRBJ1-2	AWSTGYGYT
TRBV19	TRBJ1-5	ASNLDRGKPQH
TRBV28	TRBJ1-2	ASRGDRLGYT
TRBV9	TRBJ2-2	ASSVGGASNTGELF
TRBV7-9	TRBJ2-7	ASSRLAGTYEQY
TRBV11-2	TRBJ2-1	ASSSSQRGAYNEQF
TRBV4-1	TRBJ2-3	ASSQGFTDTQY
TRBV6-1	TRBJ2-4	AIRIGAKNIQY
TRBV19	TRBJ1-1	ASSLGRRTEAF
TRBV7-9	TRBJ2-1	ASKERETLEQF
TRBV29-1	TRBJ2-5	SVVTVAQY
TRBV20-1	TRBJ1-3	STFRGNTIY
TRBV7-2	TRBJ1-2	ASSFYQLQNGYT
TRBV5-1	TRBJ2-5	ASRSGRPQETQY
TRBV28	TRBJ1-5	ASSLIFAYQPQH
TRBV5-5	TRBJ2-5	ASSLLGQATRETQY
TRBV4-1	TRBJ1-2	ASSLGAYGYT
TRBV27	TRBJ1-4	ASTSPRDRDEKLF
TRBV27	TRBJ2-6	ASSLRAPVANVLT
TRBV19	TRBJ1-5	ASNPRGFGDQPQH
TRBV11-2	TRBJ2-5	ASSLGGLAGSKTQY
TRBV6-5	TRBJ2-3	ASSLQSESDTQY
TRBV28	TRBJ2-3	ASSPSLAGGADTQY
TRBV28	TRBJ1-1	ASTSSGWKSTEAF
TRBV28	-	ASSLQYEQY
TRBV11-2	TRBJ2-6	ASSPQTRGSGANVLT